This TCR beta chain was found in a study of blood T cell repertoires in COVID-19. In the study overall: The origin of the acute and convalescent COVID-19 samples was the United States, Italy and Spain.

Germline V gene sequence: CDR1 LGHNA, CDR2 YNFKEQ. V lost 4 bases to trimming and J lost 0 bases, with 10 bases between them. The CDR3 sequence is 15 residues long. The assay was immunoSEQ multiplex PCR, and TCRdb's table has in-frame clones only and misses some. The sample lists 40,000 to 60,000 clones; more than 90% were seen once. The material sequenced was peripheral blood. The V gene is TRBV4-2, the J gene TRBJ1-3, with TRBD1 as a possible D gene (6 bases). The receptor's source is a human donor in a cohort sampled during active COVID-19. The CDR3 DNA sequence: TGTGCCAGCAGCCTTCGGACAGCCTCTGGAAACACCATATATTTT. The encoded protein is CASSLRTASGNTIYF.